Sequencing of this TCR beta chain was carried out in a study of human T cells and chemical hapten exposure. The wider study: Small discrepancies in pooled library volume mainly accounted for the varying TCR yields per sample. Study-level points and caveats: Because all patients had alopecia, their immune responses might differ from healthy ones. Sensitization with DPC brought no change to TCRs above 1 in 1000 in frequency. Significantly greater numbers of large CDR3 similarity clusters came from expanded TCRs than from controls.

Time point of the sample: patch test 2, 6 weeks after DPC sensitization. As for treatment: therapeutic diphenylcyclopropenone sensitization with weekly scalp DPC. TCRdb independently ran MiXCR on the RACE reads; one entry per CDR3 protein. The sample comprises over 130,000 distinct CDR3 sequences, about an eighth of which are singletons, and around 1.4% rests with the top ten. V was clipped by 7 bases and J by 2 bases, with 5 bases between them. CDR3 length equals 11 residues. CDR1 is DFQATT and CDR2 is SNEGSKA in the germline V gene (reference sequence). This clonotype was seen a handful of times. Its antigen is unidentified.

The sample in question was whole blood, obtained in connection with sensitization to the hapten diphenylcyclopropenone (DPC). The sequence derives from a woman between 50 and 59 years old with alopecia areata. Some clones in this sample may be carry-over from other donors' samples. This chain joins TRBV20-1 and TRBJ1-4; D is uncertain. The chain's CDR3 is CSGSTNEKLFF. In DNA, the CDR3 is TGCAGTGGGAGTACTAATGAAAAACTGTTTTTT.